This TCR beta chain was recovered during a study of cytomegalovirus exposure and HLA in healthy donors. The primer mix had 60 Vbeta and 13 Jbeta primers. TCRdb's copy holds only in-frame clones and misses some; the assay was immunoSEQ multiplex PCR. The data show around 130,000 clones, with over 60% seen just once and roughly 1.9% held by the top ten. Study-level results: Some segments of the V type, notably TRBV6-2 and TRBV6-3, were excluded as indistinguishable. In vitro work confirmed that three CMV-associated chains recognize CMV antigens.

Details on this clone: What it binds is not known.

This CDR3 spans 12 amino acids. The V end lost 4 bases, the J end lost 7 bases, and 13 bases lay between the germline ends. The germline V gene has CDR1 SQVTM and CDR2 ANQGSEA. The source is a middle-aged man in good health and CMV-seronegative. The chain is built from TRBV29-1 and TRBJ1-2; D remains ambiguous. Sequenced material: PBMCs. CDR3 in DNA: TGCAGCGTTGGACCTCCGGGGAGTGGCTACACCTTC. Translated, it gives CSVGPPGSGYTF.